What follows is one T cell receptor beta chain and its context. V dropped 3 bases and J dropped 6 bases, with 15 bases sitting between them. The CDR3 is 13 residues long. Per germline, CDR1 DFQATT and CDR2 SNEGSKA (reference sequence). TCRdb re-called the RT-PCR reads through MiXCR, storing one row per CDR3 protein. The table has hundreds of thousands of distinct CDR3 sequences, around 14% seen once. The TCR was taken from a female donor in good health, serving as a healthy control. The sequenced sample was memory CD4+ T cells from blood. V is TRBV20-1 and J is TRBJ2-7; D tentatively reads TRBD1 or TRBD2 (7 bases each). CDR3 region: CSASKDREGEQYF. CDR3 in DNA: TGCAGTGCTAGTAAAGACAGGGAGGGCGAGCAGTACTTC.